A single T cell receptor (beta chain) is shown here with its context. No cognate antigen has been identified for it. One base away there is no much larger clone; base qualities are not given. The data derive from a study of OX40 agonist ivuxolimab in advanced cancers. For the study in its entirety: Ivuxolimab was an agonistic, fully human IgG2 monoclonal antibody directed against OX40 (CD134), a costimulatory receptor. Intravenous ivuxolimab was administered to patients every 2 weeks at six dose levels: 0.01, 0.1, 0.3, 1.5, 3 and 10 mg/kg. Of the approximately 54 patients in dose escalation, 19 had hepatocellular carcinoma, about 15 had melanoma, 9 had renal cell carcinoma and 9 had head and neck cancer. The dose-escalation cohort was 82.7% male with a mean age of roughly 62 years, ranging from about 23 to 85. Patients were allowed to have had prior anti-PD-1, anti-PD-L1 or anti-CTLA-4 therapy, and 40% to 45% of the dose-escalation patients had been treated with checkpoint inhibitors. Partial responses occurred in three dose-escalation patients, of whom one had hepatocellular carcinoma and two had cutaneous melanoma. Peripheral TCRbeta sequencing was intended to test whether TCR sequence diversity was altered and clonal T-cell expansion was caused by ivuxolimab. The paper covers the monotherapy dose-escalation part of the phase I ivuxolimab trial, which included N ≈ 50 patients.

Genomic DNA was extracted from sorted cells for sequencing of the TCRbeta CDR3 region. TCRbeta CDR3 regions were sequenced using the immunoSEQ Assay. TCRdb limited this immuneACCESS table to in-frame rearrangements with V and J called. A share of clones is missing; checked studies link under half to unresolved V genes, and the rest is unexplained. Across this sample there are 150,000 to 170,000 clones, with 94% seen only once. Of the sample, around 0.28% falls within the top ten clones. Including the terminal cysteine and phenylalanine, the CDR3 comprises 17 residues. Only the CDR3 DNA stays, 51 bases, in frame from base 1. CDR1 and CDR2 are read off the germline V gene as SGHAT and FQNNGV. The junction carries 17 bases between V and J, which are trimmed by 1 base and 3 bases respectively. The paper's findings and limits, for the study overall: The antigen specificity of the clonally expanded peripheral T cells was not determined. Low levels of normalized T-cell clonal expansion were also seen in some nonresponding patients. On average, CD8+ T cells showed more expanded clones than CD4+ T cells after ivuxolimab. In the 0.1-3.0 mg/kg groups, partial responders had among the lowest normalized peripheral clonal expansion, particularly in CD8+ T cells. At doses of 0.1 to 3.0 mg/kg, clonal expansion of both CD4+ and CD8+ T cells in blood was seen between baseline and week 6.

Patients with a history of autoimmune disease or receiving systemic immunosuppression were excluded from the trial. Peripheral blood for TCR sequencing was collected from all dose cohorts at baseline, on cycle 4 day 1, and on cycle 7 day 1. Samples came from an open-label, multicenter, first-in-human phase I dose-escalation trial of ivuxolimab. Adults with locally advanced or metastatic head and neck squamous cell, hepatocellular, melanoma or renal cell carcinoma were enrolled in the trial. Before TCR sequencing, CD4+ T cells and CD8+ T cells from peripheral blood were sorted into separate populations.

Sample: CD4+ or CD8+ T cells sorted from blood, taken in a trial of the OX40 agonist ivuxolimab. The V and J segments used are TRBV11-2 and TRBJ2-3; no D gene can be assigned with confidence. This TCR was recovered from an adult with an advanced solid tumor such as melanoma, head and neck, liver or kidney cancer. The DNA sequence is as follows: TGTGCCAGCAGCTTAGCCGGCAGACCCTTTCCTACAGATACGCAGTATTTT. Translated, this gives CASSLAGRPFPTDTQYF.